This T cell receptor beta chain was retrieved from a study of untreated major depressive disorder. Study outcomes and limitations: All top five TRBV05-01 clones per subject were private clones.

V gave up 5 bases and J gave up 6 bases; unmatched junction bases: 7. Germline loops: CDR1 SGDLS, CDR2 YYNGEE. There are 14 residues in the CDR3. Controls never had mood disorders and self-rated depressive symptoms at 5 or less. Points on this clone: The antigen remains undetermined.

Clones were sequenced by immunoSEQ multiplex PCR, and TCRdb holds only the in-frame ones, with some missing. The sample consists of approximately 20,000 clones, about 90% of them appearing once. Specimen: CD4+ T cells from PBMCs. The receptor comes from a woman in her 30s in good health. The rearrangement uses TRBV9 and TRBJ2-3, with TRBD1 identical over 9 bases. The CDR3 region has the DNA TGTGCCAGCAGTAAACAGGGGGCTAGGGATACGCAGTATTTT. Its protein is CASSKQGARDTQYF.